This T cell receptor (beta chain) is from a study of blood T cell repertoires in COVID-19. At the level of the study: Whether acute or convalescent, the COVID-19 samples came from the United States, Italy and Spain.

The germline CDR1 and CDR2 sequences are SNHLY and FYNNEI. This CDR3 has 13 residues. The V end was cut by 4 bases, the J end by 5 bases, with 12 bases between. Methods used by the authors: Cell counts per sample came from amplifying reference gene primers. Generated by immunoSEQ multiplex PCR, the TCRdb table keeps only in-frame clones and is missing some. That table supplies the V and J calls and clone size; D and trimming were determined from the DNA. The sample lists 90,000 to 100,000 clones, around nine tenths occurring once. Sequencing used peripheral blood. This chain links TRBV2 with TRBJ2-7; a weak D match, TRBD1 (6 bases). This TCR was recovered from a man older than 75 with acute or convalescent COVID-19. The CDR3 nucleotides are TGTGCCAGCAGTGTTGACAGGACCCACGAGCAGTACTTC. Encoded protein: CASSVDRTHEQYF.